A selection of T cell receptor beta chains follows, all from one sample in a study of T cell responses to AZD1222 COVID-19 vaccine. Data came from immunoSEQ multiplex PCR; TCRdb stores just in-frame clones and leaves some out. This sample yields about 55,000 clones, of which more than 80% are seen a single time; roughly 2% belongs to the top ten. Sequences were derived from peripheral blood, sampled on day 0 of AZD1222 vaccination. The receptors originated from an adult in good health. The conserved cysteine and the conserved F or W are not part of the CDR3 here. Fields, in order: J gene, V gene, CDR3 protein.

>TRBJ2-3|TRBV18
ASSPPYGRDDTQY
>TRBJ1-4|TRBV5-4
ASSNPGGEKLF
>TRBJ2-5|TRBV5-1
ASSTGETQY
>TRBJ2-2|TRBV2
ASSDRLVNTGELF
>TRBJ2-1|TRBV27
ASTLSGREILINEQF
>TRBJ1-6|TRBV19
ASSPRVGRSPLH
>TRBJ2-2|TRBV27
ASSLRSGLAGDVNTGELF
>TRBJ1-2|TRBV6-1
ASSEARQSNYGYT
>TRBJ2-5|TRBV28
ASSMGQGAQETQY
>TRBJ2-5|TRBV19
ASSIQGLGETQY
>TRBJ1-5|TRBV7-2
ASSLGGQGKQPQH
>TRBJ2-1|TRBV7-6
ASSLATPTVEQF
>TRBJ2-4|TRBV4-2
ASSQDLAGEGGSKNIQY
>TRBJ1-3|TRBV7-9
ASSLVGGQAHGTIY
>TRBJ1-1|TRBV28
ASSLVSATLGAF
>TRBJ2-1|TRBV23-1
ASSQGNDEQF
>TRBJ1-5|TRBV18
ASSRQGAAGSNQPQH
>TRBJ1-5|TRBV19
ASSILGTAFAQPQH
>TRBJ2-5|TRBV6-1
ASSESDRRYQETQY
>TRBJ2-2|TRBV2
ASSDYRGRGTGELF
>TRBJ1-1|TRBV19
ASSMGVTYTEAF
>TRBJ2-5|TRBV18
ASSPEETQY
>TRBJ1-2|TRBV7-8
ASSLEPRYSLGYT
>TRBJ2-2|TRBV5-1
ASSLGLGIGELF
>TRBJ1-1|TRBV27
ASGGQQNTEAF
>TRBJ1-3|TRBV5-1
ASSSDNSGNTIY
>TRBJ2-7|TRBV27
ASSLAGYEQY
>TRBJ1-3|TRBV7-9
ASSLQISGNTIY
>TRBJ1-4|TRBV28
ASKDGEKLF
>TRBJ1-6|TRBV2
ASSVQGAGSPLH
>TRBJ1-1|TRBV7-2
ASSLVPGITEAF
>TRBJ2-1|TRBV5-4
ASSLTGAYNEQF
>TRBJ1-2|TRBV29-1
SVGWQGQGYT
>TRBJ2-5|TRBV3-1/TRBV3-2
ASSHDPNRETQY
>TRBJ1-2|TRBV18
ASSPLRGTGESRGYT
>TRBJ1-5|TRBV19
ASSITGTLSNQPQH
>TRBJ2-5|TRBV7-8
ASSLRERALQETQY
>TRBJ2-1|TRBV10-3
ATHPGLAGVIEQF
>TRBJ1-2|TRBV3-1/TRBV3-2
ASSPGPYGYT
>TRBJ1-4|TRBV15
ATSSGTENEKLF
>TRBJ2-1|TRBV7-3
ASSFRREGPGEQF
>TRBJ1-1|TRBV18
ASSPGLNTEAF
>TRBJ1-1|TRBV15
ATRWGNTEAF
>TRBJ1-3|TRBV3-1/TRBV3-2
ASSQVPGYSNTIY
>TRBJ1-1|TRBV30
AWRAGGNTEAF
>TRBJ2-1|TRBV19
ASSTFRKSGRAAEQF
>TRBJ1-2|TRBV3-1/TRBV3-2
ATRDPTSSNYGYT
>TRBJ2-1|TRBV27
ASSYFPSGMGEQF
>TRBJ1-3|TRBV7-8
ASSLLGNTIY
>TRBJ1-5|TRBV19
ASSNNRGQDQPQH
>TRBJ1-5|TRBV6-1
ASSEGSNAGDQPQH
>TRBJ1-5|TRBV19
ASSMIGGTYQH
>TRBJ1-2|TRBV2
ASSLKTGEGYT
>TRBJ2-7|TRBV18
ASSPTGPSSYEQY
>TRBJ1-2|TRBV28
ASSLTGQGPDYGYT